Shown below are 16 T cell receptor beta chains from a single sample sequenced in a study of cytomegalovirus exposure and HLA in healthy donors. The PCR used 60 Vbeta and 13 Jbeta primers. Sequenced by immunoSEQ multiplex PCR; TCRdb stores in-frame clones only, minus some. The sample has approximately 75,000 clones, around 70% seen once; the top ten hold about a fifth. The specimen was PBMCs. All receptors come from a middle-aged man in good health and CMV-seropositive.

The chain joins TRBV7-3 to TRBJ2-3; possibly TRBD1 for D (5 bases). V dropped 5 bases and J dropped 2 bases, with 11 bases sitting between them. The CDR3 extends over 14 amino acids. Germline V gene lookup returns CDR1 SGHTA and CDR2 FQGTGA. The CDR3 DNA is TGTGCCAGCAGCCCAGGTGGGGCCACAGATACGCAGTATTTT. Amino acid sequence: CASSPGGATDTQYF.

The sample holds a few counts of this clone. A read error may account for a junction end that differs from germline. The V and J genes are TRBV6-6 and TRBJ2-5; a weak D match, TRBD2 (8 bases). CDR1 and CDR2 (germline): MNHNY, SVGAGI (reference sequence). This CDR3 has 14 amino acids. The CDR3, as DNA: TGTGCCAGCAGCCGGTCCCTGACAGGGCGGGAGGTGGACTTC. This translates into CASSRSLTGREVDF.

The sample holds one count of this clone. This chain joins TRBV5-1 and TRBJ1-2; 7 bases match TRBD1. Per the germline V gene, CDR1 is SGHRS and CDR2 is YFSETQ. This CDR3 comprises 14 residues. With 0 bases clipped from V and 4 bases from J, the junction kept 3 bases outside the gene matches. The CDR3 DNA reads TGCGCCAGCAGCTTGGAGGGGGACAGCTATGGCTACACCTTC. It yields the protein CASSLEGDSYGYTF.

V and J are TRBV28 and TRBJ1-5; tentatively, D is TRBD1 (5 bases). Trimming left V 6 bases short and J 2 bases short, with 11 bases between. The CDR3 covers 14 residues. Germline V gene sequence: CDR1 MDHEN, CDR2 SYDVKM. CDR3 region: CASSFTRGNQPQHF. Written as DNA, the CDR3 is TGTGCCAGCAGCTTCACCAGGGGCAATCAGCCCCAGCATTTT.

This clone was detected only a few times. Here the CDR3 reads CASSLYPGTDTEAFF. CDR3 sequence (DNA): TGTGCCAGCAGCTTATACCCGGGTACGGACACTGAAGCTTTCTTT. This sequence joins TRBV11-2 and TRBJ1-1; D is unresolved. CDR1 is SGHAT, CDR2 FQNNGV, per germline. This CDR3 is 15 amino acids long. The ends were cut back, 2 bases at V and 3 bases at J, with 13 bases in the middle.

V gene TRBV5-1 combines with J gene TRBJ1-2; D is unresolved. This CDR3 has 15 amino acids. Trimming left V 0 bases short and J 3 bases short, with 12 bases between. In germline, CDR1 is SGHRS, CDR2 YFSETQ. CDR3 bases: TGCGCCAGCAGCTTGGCCGCGGGGTTTGACTATGGCTACACCTTC. Translating gives CASSLAAGFDYGYTF.

The V gene is TRBV5-1, the J gene TRBJ2-2; 10 bases align to TRBD1. CDR3 length: 16 amino acids. Trimming removed 1 base from V and 5 bases from J; junction bases left unmatched: 5. In germline, CDR1 is SGHRS, CDR2 YFSETQ. CDR3 amino acids: CASSLTGTGVTGELFF. In DNA, the CDR3 is TGCGCCAGCAGCTTGACCGGGACAGGGGTGACCGGGGAGCTGTTTTTT. Full variable domain (rest looked up from reference TRBV5-1 and TRBJ2-2): KAGVTQTPRYLIKTRGQQVTLSCSPISGHRSVSWYQQTPGQGLQFLFEYFSETQRNKGNFPGRFSGRQFSNSRSEMNVSTLELGDSALYLCASSLTGTGVTGELFFGEGSRLTVL.

This clone was detected a few times. The rearrangement uses TRBV7-3 and TRBJ2-2; D perhaps matches TRBD1 (6 bases). The germline V and J ends were trimmed by 2 bases and 1 base, with 8 bases remaining between them. Germline V gene lookup returns CDR1 SGHTA and CDR2 FQGTGA. The CDR3 runs 15 residues. As DNA, the CDR3 is TGTGCCAGCAGCTTACAGGGGAGGAACACCGGGGAGCTGTTTTTT. This codes for CASSLQGRNTGELFF.

The chain carries TRBV2 and TRBJ2-2; TRBD2 aligns across 8 bases. In germline, CDR1 is SNHLY, CDR2 FYNNEI. V shed 3 bases and J 4 bases; nucleotides not matched to a gene: 13. CDR3 size: 18 residues. CDR3 sequence reads: CASSDSPSSGHFTGELFF. In DNA form, the CDR3 reads TGTGCCAGCAGTGATTCACCCTCTAGCGGGCACTTCACCGGGGAGCTGTTTTTT. The full variable domain, its missing parts supplied by reference TRBV2 and TRBJ2-2, is EPEVTQTPSHQVTQMGQEVILRCVPISNHLYFYWYRQILGQKVEFLVSFYNNEISEKSEIFDDQFSVERPDGSNFTLKIRSTKLEDSAMYFCASSDSPSSGHFTGELFFGEGSRLTVL.

The chain recombines TRBV5-1 with TRBJ2-3; TRBD2 is a possible D gene (7 bases). V was trimmed by 1 base and J by 4 bases, leaving 19 bases between them. Germline CDR1 reads SGHRS; CDR2 reads YFSETQ. The CDR3 extends over 17 amino acids. The CDR3: CASSLSSGGLWSDTQYF. The DNA for the CDR3 is TGCGCCAGCAGCTTGAGTTCGGGGGGCCTTTGGTCAGATACGCAGTATTTT.

This rearrangement joins TRBV6-1 to TRBJ1-6; 8 nucleotides align to TRBD1. V was clipped by 3 bases and J by 7 bases; unmatched bases: 5. This CDR3 comprises 15 residues. Germline V gene data show CDR1 as MNHNS and CDR2 as SASEGT. CDR3 in amino acids: CASSERTGGNSPLHF. CDR3 in DNA: TGTGCCAGCAGTGAGCGAACAGGGGGGAATTCACCCCTCCACTTT.

The rearrangement joins TRBV6-4 to TRBJ1-3; D is ambiguous. The CDR3 length is 15 residues. Germline V gene lookup returns CDR1 MRHNA and CDR2 SNTAGT. V shed 6 bases and J shed 4 bases, with 16 bases lying between them. This chain's CDR3 is CASSVSGEPGNTIYF. The CDR3 DNA sequence: TGTGCCAGCAGCGTATCCGGGGAGCCAGGAAACACCATATATTTT.

This clone was detected only once. The rearrangement links TRBV30 to TRBJ2-1; the D gene is possibly TRBD2 (5 bases). With 2 bases removed from V and 3 bases from J, the gap between germline ends came to 8 bases. The CDR3 is made up of 13 amino acids. The V gene's germline CDR1 is GTSNPN and CDR2 SVGIG (reference sequence). The CDR3 spells CAWSSGNYNEQFF. DNA of the CDR3: TGTGCCTGGAGTTCGGGGAACTACAATGAGCAGTTCTTC.

The chain is built from TRBV7-6 and TRBJ2-5; D might be TRBD2 (7 bases). This CDR3 contains 17 residues. V was shortened by 5 bases and J by 7 bases, with 26 bases between the two germline ends. Germline lookup yields CDR1 SGHVS and CDR2 FNYEAQ. In nucleotides, the CDR3 is TGTGCCAGCAGCCCCCTTAAGGGGGGGGGAACTATCTGGACCCAGTACTTC. This encodes CASSPLKGGGTIWTQYF.

The chain is built from TRBV10-3 and TRBJ2-7; maybe TRBD2 (7 bases). Looked up from germline, CDR1 is ENHRY and CDR2 is SYGVKD. This CDR3 contains 13 residues. V lost 5 bases and J 10 bases, leaving 18 bases between the germline ends. CDR3 protein: CAISSRGGLEQYF. CDR3 coding DNA: TGTGCCATCAGTTCTAGGGGGGGATTGGAACAGTACTTC.

CDR3 amino acids: CAISEFNPGDEQYF. The CDR3 DNA is TGTGCCATCAGTGAATTTAACCCGGGGGACGAGCAGTACTTC. This sequence joins TRBV10-3 and TRBJ2-7; a weak D match, TRBD2 (6 bases). V lost 3 bases and J lost 5, with 14 bases in between. Germline V gene lookup returns CDR1 ENHRY and CDR2 SYGVKD. The CDR3 has 14 amino acids.